This entry features one T cell receptor beta chain sequence. Antigen unknown. PCR was performed using 60 Vbeta and 13 Jbeta primers. Assay: immunoSEQ multiplex PCR; the TCRdb copy retains only in-frame clones and omits some. The sample records 120,000 or so clones, 60% to 85% being singletons. Unrecorded immune exposures were likely, despite nominal health at sampling. This entry is derived from a study of cytomegalovirus exposure and HLA in healthy donors. The study's findings and limits: The study reported that TCR beta sequences accurately predicted HLA-A and HLA-B alleles in most subjects. An analysis was carried out later, and it reportedly showed fewer N-insertions in an Asian-associated ancestry cluster than the roughly 670-donor mean. Most TCR beta V segments were productive about 90% or about 30% of the time in an earlier analysis.

Sequenced: PBMCs. This sequence was found in a woman in her forties in good health and CMV-seropositive.

The CDR3 DNA is TGTGCCAGCAGCCCTAGACAGGGGAACACCGGGGAGCTGTTTTTT. It yields the protein CASSPRQGNTGELFF. The V and J genes are TRBV6-5 and TRBJ2-2; 7 positions match TRBD1. This CDR3 comprises 15 residues. Trimming took 6 bases from V and 1 from J; bases not matched to a gene: 5. Germline lookup yields CDR1 MNHEY and CDR2 SVGAGI.